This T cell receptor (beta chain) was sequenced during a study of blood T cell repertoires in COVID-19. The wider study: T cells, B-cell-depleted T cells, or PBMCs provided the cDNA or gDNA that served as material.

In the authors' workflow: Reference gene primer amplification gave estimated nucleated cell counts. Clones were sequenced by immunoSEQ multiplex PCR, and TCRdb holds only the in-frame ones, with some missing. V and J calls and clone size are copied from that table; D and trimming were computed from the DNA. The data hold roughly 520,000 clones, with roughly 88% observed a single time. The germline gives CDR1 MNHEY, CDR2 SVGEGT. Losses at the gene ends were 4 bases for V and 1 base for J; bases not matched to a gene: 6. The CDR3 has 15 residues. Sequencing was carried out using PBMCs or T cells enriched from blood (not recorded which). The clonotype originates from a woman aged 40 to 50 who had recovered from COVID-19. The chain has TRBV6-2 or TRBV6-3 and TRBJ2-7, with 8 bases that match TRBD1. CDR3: CASSFIRDRSYEQYF. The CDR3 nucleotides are TGTGCCAGCAGTTTCATCCGGGACAGGTCCTACGAGCAGTACTTC.